What follows are 10 T cell receptor beta chains derived from one specimen sequenced in a study of CD8+ T cells in alopecia areata. Once RNA had been extracted, it was reverse transcribed into cDNA to act as the sequencing template. The method was immunoSEQ multiplex PCR; TCRdb's version includes in-frame clones alone and lacks a portion of them. The table has about 110,000 clones, approximately 61% seen once; the top ten hold around 23%. Sequencing was done on a sample of NKG2D-low CD8+ T cells sorted from blood. These receptors all stem from a human donor with alopecia areata.

The CDR3 loop is CASSLAVETQYF. CDR3 coding DNA: TGTGCCAGCAGCTTAGCGGTGGAGACCCAGTACTTC. The chain employs TRBV7-8 and TRBJ2-5; D remains ambiguous. The CDR3 spans 12 residues. The germline CDR1 and CDR2 sequences are SGHVS and FQNEAQ. Deletions cut 0 bases from V and 5 bases from J, with 4 bases between.

This sequence joins TRBV2 and TRBJ2-3; D unclear. Germline CDR1 reads SNHLY; CDR2 reads FYNNEI. The CDR3 is 12 residues long. Trimming removed 6 bases from V and 2 bases from J, with 6 bases in between. The CDR3 loop reads CASRANTDTQYF. CDR3 nucleotides: TGTGCCAGCAGAGCGAACACAGATACGCAGTATTTT. Full variable domain (missing parts from reference TRBV2 and TRBJ2-3): EPEVTQTPSHQVTQMGQEVILRCVPISNHLYFYWYRQILGQKVEFLVSFYNNEISEKSEIFDDQFSVERPDGSNFTLKIRSTKLEDSAMYFCASRANTDTQYFGPGTRLTVL.

The chain couples TRBV5-1 to TRBJ2-2, with D possibly TRBD2 on 5 matching bases. Per germline, CDR1 SGHRS and CDR2 YFSETQ. This CDR3 is built from 17 residues. Trimming removed 0 bases from V and 0 bases from J, with 12 bases in between. CDR3 region: CASSLANGGSNTGELFF. The CDR3 nucleotides are TGCGCCAGCAGCTTGGCCAACGGAGGTTCGAACACCGGGGAGCTGTTTTTT.

The CDR3 here is CASSLNAPSGRKRDIQYF. The DNA for the CDR3 is TGTGCCAGCAGCTTAAATGCCCCTAGCGGGAGGAAGAGGGACATTCAGTACTTC. V and J are TRBV7-3 and TRBJ2-4; 11 bases fit TRBD2. Germline V CDR1 and CDR2: SGHTA, FQGTGA. The CDR3 sequence is 18 residues long. J was trimmed by 8 bases and V by 1 base; bases with no gene match: 13.

The sample holds a few counts of this clone. This chain connects TRBV5-1 to TRBJ1-2; 7 nucleotides match TRBD1. This CDR3 has 12 amino acids. The trim removed 5 bases at V and 6 bases at J, leaving 4 bases unmatched. Germline V gene data show CDR1 as SGHRS and CDR2 as YFSETQ. This CDR3 is CASSWDSDGYTF. CDR3 in DNA: TGCGCCAGCAGTTGGGACAGCGATGGCTACACCTTC.

There are a few counts of this clone. CDR3 DNA sequence: TGTGCCAGCAGTCCGGACAGGGGTTCAGAGCAAGAGACCCAGTACTTC. Translation gives CASSPDRGSEQETQYF. The V call is TRBV28, the J call TRBJ2-5, with 9 nucleotides matching TRBD1. V lost 5 bases, J lost 2 bases, and 9 bases stayed unmatched. The CDR3 consists of 16 residues. The germline gives CDR1 MDHEN, CDR2 SYDVKM.

The rearrangement links TRBV6-1 to TRBJ2-3; D uncertain. V lost 2 bases, J lost 2 bases, and 17 bases lay in between. CDR1 and CDR2 (germline): MNHNS, SASEGT. The CDR3 is 17 amino acids. This CDR3 reads CASSEKGMLIHTDTQYF. CDR3 DNA: TGTGCCAGCAGTGAAAAGGGTATGCTGATCCACACAGATACGCAGTATTTT.

V and J are TRBV5-1 and TRBJ2-7; tentatively, D is TRBD1 (5 bases). Germline CDR1 reads SGHRS; CDR2 reads YFSETQ. V lost 5 bases, J lost 4 bases, and 22 bases lay in between. The CDR3 spans 16 residues. DNA of the CDR3: TGCGCCAGCAGTTCCGTGAAGGGGCCTAGGGATTACGAGCAGTACTTC. Amino acids: CASSSVKGPRDYEQYF.

The rearrangement uses TRBV28 and TRBJ2-5; 7 bases match TRBD1. Trimming removed 8 bases from V and 6 bases from J; junction bases left unmatched: 9. CDR3 size: 13 residues. Per germline, CDR1 MDHEN and CDR2 SYDVKM. CDR3 sequence (DNA): TGTGCCAGCTTAGGGGACAGCGAACAGACCCAGTACTTC. It encodes CASLGDSEQTQYF.

The chain combines TRBV6-6 with TRBJ2-5, with D hard to call. CDR1 and CDR2 (germline): MNHNY, SVGAGI (reference sequence). CDR3 size: 11 residues. Trimming took 6 bases from V and 2 from J, leaving 4 bases between them. The CDR3 DNA reads as TGTGCCAGCAGCCATCAAGAGACCCAGTACTTC. Translation gives CASSHQETQYF.